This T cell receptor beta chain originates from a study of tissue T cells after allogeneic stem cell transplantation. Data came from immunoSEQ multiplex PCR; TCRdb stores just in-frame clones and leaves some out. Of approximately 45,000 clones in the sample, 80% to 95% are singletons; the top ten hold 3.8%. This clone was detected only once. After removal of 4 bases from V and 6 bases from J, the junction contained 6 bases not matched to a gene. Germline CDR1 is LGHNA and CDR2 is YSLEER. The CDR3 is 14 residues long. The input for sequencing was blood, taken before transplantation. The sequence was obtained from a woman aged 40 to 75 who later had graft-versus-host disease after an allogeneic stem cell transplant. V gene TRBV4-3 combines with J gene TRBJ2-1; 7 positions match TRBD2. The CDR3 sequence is CASSPRLAGNEQFF. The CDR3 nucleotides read TGCGCCAGCAGCCCCCGACTAGCAGGCAATGAGCAGTTCTTC.